This entry describes one TCR beta chain. Antigen: not known. Caucasian individuals from Russia who were healthy and aged roughly 6 to 100 acted as donors. A second PCR of 7 to 11 cycles used a sample-barcoded 5' primer and a J-beta primer mix. Researchers report that a template-switch adaptor with 12 random nucleotides tagged each cDNA molecule. In TCRdb, the 5' RACE reads were re-called with MiXCR into one record per CDR3 protein. The data hold 1.5 million to 2 million distinct CDR3 sequences, with about 30% observed a single time. The data stem from a study of blood T cells in healthy people across ages. Findings of the study overall: In older individuals, TCR beta diversity per million T cells was lower, falling roughly linearly with age.

The receptor comes from a woman in her twenties or thirties in good health. The sequencing sample was made of blood.

The CDR3 sequence: CASSPSDRGSIYEQYF. Here the CDR3 DNA reads TGCGCCAGCAGCCCTTCGGACAGGGGGTCGATCTACGAGCAGTACTTC. This chain connects TRBV4-1 to TRBJ2-7; the match to TRBD1 covers 10 bases. There are 16 residues in the CDR3. CDR1 is MGHRA and CDR2 is YSYEKL in the germline V gene. The J segment lost 3 bases and the V segment lost 4 bases, leaving 9 bases of the junction unmatched.